The sample holds one count of the clone carrying this TCR beta chain. Its antigen is unidentified. The source of the sample is a study of shared clonotypes between healthy human individuals. The study, taken as a whole, reports: Limitation of the genetic and exposure-history diversity represented came from the few donors.

Trimming took 1 base from V and 6 from J, leaving 6 bases between them. Looked up from germline, CDR1 is SGHVS and CDR2 is FQNEAQ. The CDR3 sequence is 13 residues long. This table comes from immunoSEQ multiplex PCR, and its TCRdb copy is limited to in-frame clones, with some not included. The table lists about 1 million clones, more than 65% of them singletons. V is TRBV7-8 and J is TRBJ2-2; the D is unclear. Sequencing input: memory CD4+ T cells sorted from blood. Subset here: CD45RA-negative fraction. This clonotype originated in a man between 18 and 35 years old in good health. Here the CDR3 DNA reads TGTGCCAGCAGCTTAGGTACGGCCGGGGAGCTGTTTTTT. Encoded protein: CASSLGTAGELFF.